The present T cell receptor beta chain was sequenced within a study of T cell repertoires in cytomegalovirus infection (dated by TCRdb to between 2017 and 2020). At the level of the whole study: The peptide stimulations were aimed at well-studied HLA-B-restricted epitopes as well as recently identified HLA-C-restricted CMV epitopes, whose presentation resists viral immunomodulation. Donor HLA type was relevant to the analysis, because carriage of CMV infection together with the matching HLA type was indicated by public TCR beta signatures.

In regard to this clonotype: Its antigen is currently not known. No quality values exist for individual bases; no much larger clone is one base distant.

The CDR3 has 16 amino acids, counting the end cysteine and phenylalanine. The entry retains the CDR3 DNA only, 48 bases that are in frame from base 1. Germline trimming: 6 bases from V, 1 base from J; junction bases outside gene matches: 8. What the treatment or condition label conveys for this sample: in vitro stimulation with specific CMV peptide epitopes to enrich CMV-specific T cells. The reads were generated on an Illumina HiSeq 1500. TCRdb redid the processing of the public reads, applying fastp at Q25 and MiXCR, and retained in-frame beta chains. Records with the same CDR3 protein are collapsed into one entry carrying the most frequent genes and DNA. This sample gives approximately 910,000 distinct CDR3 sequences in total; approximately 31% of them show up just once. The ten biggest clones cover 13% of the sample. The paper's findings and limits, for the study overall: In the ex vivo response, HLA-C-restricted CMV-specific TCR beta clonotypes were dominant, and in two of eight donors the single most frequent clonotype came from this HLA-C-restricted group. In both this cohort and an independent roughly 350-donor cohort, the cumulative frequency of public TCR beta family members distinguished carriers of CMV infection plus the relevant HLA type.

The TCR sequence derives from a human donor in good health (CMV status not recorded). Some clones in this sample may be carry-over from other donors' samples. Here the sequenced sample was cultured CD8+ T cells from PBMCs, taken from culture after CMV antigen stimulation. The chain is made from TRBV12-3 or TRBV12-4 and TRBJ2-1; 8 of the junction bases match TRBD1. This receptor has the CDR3 CASRAGGYSSYNEQFF. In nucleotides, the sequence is TGTGCCAGCAGAGCAGGGGGCTATTCGTCCTACAATGAGCAGTTCTTC.